These T cell receptor beta chains were read from a single sample in a study of T-cell reconstitution after alpha-beta-depleted transplantation in children. TCRdb re-called the PCR reads through MiXCR, storing one row per CDR3 protein. In the table there are 15,000 to 20,000 distinct CDR3 sequences, 9.5% to 15% of which are singletons. The sequences come from PBMCs, mostly from graft donor cells, collected 180 days after TCRalphabeta/CD19-depleted stem cell transplant. The source is a boy younger than two who had a stem cell transplant for Wiskott-Aldrich syndrome, so the T cells may come from the graft donor. Each CDR3 is given with its conserved first and last residue. D genes are given only for firm matches. Not all rows give a size; the values are once, few, many and, for expanded clones, a class.

V	J	size	D	CDR3	DNA
TRBV6-2/TRBV6-3	TRBJ1-3	-	-	CASNPTPGTTIYF	TGTGCCAGCAACCCGACCCCTGGAACCACCATATATTTT
TRBV5-1	TRBJ2-5	-	TRBD2	CASSLASGSGTQYF	TGCGCCAGCAGCTTGGCTAGCGGGAGTGGGACCCAGTACTTC
TRBV3-1	TRBJ2-1	many	-	CASSQVTDNEQFF	TGTGCCAGCAGCCAAGTAACCGACAATGAGCAGTTCTTC
TRBV20-1	TRBJ1-2	many	-	CSARVQRNGYTF	TGCAGTGCTAGAGTACAGAGGAATGGCTACACCTTC
TRBV5-1	TRBJ2-7	-	TRBD2	CASSWTGGITYEQYF	TGCGCCAGCAGCTGGACGGGAGGTATCACCTACGAGCAGTACTTC
TRBV3-1	TRBJ2-2	-	-	CASSYTGELFF	TGTGCCAGCAGCTACACCGGGGAGCTGTTTTTT
TRBV5-5	TRBJ2-3	many	TRBD1	CASSLVAGGMDTQYF	TGTGCCAGCAGCTTGGTGGCAGGGGGCATGGATACGCAGTATTTT
TRBV20-1	TRBJ2-1	many	TRBD2	CSASGRAYYNEQFF	TGCAGTGCTAGCGGGAGGGCCTACTACAATGAGCAGTTCTTC
TRBV28	TRBJ1-1	many	-	CASSFFFPDGNTEAFF	TGTGCCAGCAGTTTCTTCTTCCCTGACGGGAACACTGAAGCTTTCTTT
TRBV18	TRBJ1-1	few	-	CASSQGRNTEAFF	TGTGCCAGCTCACAGGGTCGAAACACTGAAGCTTTCTTT
TRBV12-3/TRBV12-4	TRBJ1-1	-	-	CASSTQEAFF	TGTGCCAGCAGTACCCAGGAAGCTTTCTTT
TRBV7-9	TRBJ1-1	few	TRBD1	CASSPRDRTYTEAFF	TGTGCCAGCAGCCCCCGGGACAGGACCTACACTGAAGCTTTCTTT
TRBV20-1	TRBJ2-3	few	-	CSARVRTGATDTQYF	TGCAGTGCTAGAGTCCGGACGGGGGCCACAGATACGCAGTATTTT
TRBV27	TRBJ2-3	-	TRBD2	CASSLRLAGGTDTQYF	TGTGCCAGCAGTCTCCGACTAGCGGGAGGGACAGATACGCAGTATTTT
TRBV28	TRBJ2-5	-	-	CASSLMGGAEYF	TGTGCCAGCAGTCTCATGGGGGGGGCTGAGTACTTC
TRBV3-1	TRBJ1-5	-	-	CASSQWGSGQPQHF	TGTGCCAGCAGCCAATGGGGGTCGGGTCAGCCCCAGCATTTT
TRBV9	TRBJ2-1	many	-	CASSVVKVYNEQFF	TGTGCCAGCAGCGTAGTGAAAGTCTACAATGAGCAGTTCTTC
TRBV30	TRBJ2-3	-	-	CAWSVRYREGDTQYF	TGTGCCTGGAGTGTCAGGTACAGGGAAGGGGATACGCAGTATTTT
TRBV10-3	TRBJ2-3	-	TRBD2	CAISERTSGRRSTDTQYF	TGTGCCATCAGTGAGAGGACTAGCGGGAGGCGTAGCACAGATACGCAGTATTTT
TRBV10-3	TRBJ2-1	-	TRBD2	CAISEWAGVQFF	TGTGCCATCAGTGAGTGGGCGGGGGTCCAGTTCTTC
TRBV21-1	TRBJ1-1	-	-	CASSVGPAENTEAFF	TGTGCCAGCAGCGTGGGGCCGGCGGAGAACACTGAAGCTTTCTTT
TRBV20-1	TRBJ2-7	few	-	CSAALNFYEQYF	TGCAGTGCTGCCCTTAACTTTTACGAGCAGTACTTC
TRBV19	TRBJ1-4	few	TRBD1	CASNDRGHQKLFF	TGTGCCAGTAATGACAGGGGGCATCAAAAACTGTTTTTT
TRBV7-9	TRBJ2-2	few	-	CASSPYSDNTGELFF	TGTGCCAGCAGCCCCTACAGTGATAACACCGGGGAGCTGTTTTTT
TRBV14	TRBJ2-5	many	-	CASSQYPAYQETQYF	TGTGCCAGCAGCCAGTATCCGGCGTACCAAGAGACCCAGTACTTC
TRBV4-1	TRBJ1-2	-	-	CASSPRGTYGYTF	TGCGCCAGCAGCCCCCGGGGGACTTATGGCTACACCTTC
TRBV28	TRBJ2-3	-	TRBD1	CASSFRPGGTDTQYF	TGTGCCAGCAGTTTTCGGCCAGGGGGCACAGATACGCAGTATTTC
TRBV9	TRBJ2-3	-	TRBD2	CASSVGTSDNTDTQYF	TGTGCCAGCAGCGTCGGGACTAGCGACAACACAGATACGCAGTATTTT
TRBV28	TRBJ2-3	-	TRBD2	CASSLAGGNGNTQYF	TGTGCCAGCAGTTTAGCGGGAGGGAACGGGAATACGCAGTATTTT
TRBV15	TRBJ2-7	many	-	CATSRGQSKSYEQYF	TGTGCCACCAGCAGAGGACAGTCTAAGTCCTACGAGCAGTACTTC
TRBV5-1	TRBJ2-7	-	TRBD2	CASSGLSGSPYEQYF	TGCGCCAGCAGCGGACTTAGCGGGAGCCCCTACGAGCAGTACTTC
TRBV7-9	TRBJ2-1	many	-	CASSLYLPSVDNEQFF	TGTGCCAGCAGCTTATATCTACCCTCGGTGGACAATGAGCAGTTCTTC
TRBV5-1	TRBJ1-5	few	TRBD1	CASSLDTGGSQPQHF	TGCGCCAGCAGCTTGGATACAGGGGGCAGTCAGCCCCAGCATTTT
TRBV10-3	TRBJ2-2	many	-	CAISETGGNTGELFF	TGTGCCATCAGTGAGACAGGCGGTAACACCGGGGAGCTGTTTTTT
TRBV19	TRBJ2-1	few	TRBD2	CASSPSGRATYNEQFF	TGTGCCAGTAGCCCTAGCGGGAGGGCGACCTACAATGAGCAGTTCTTC
TRBV18	TRBJ2-1	few	TRBD2	CASSPWTRRSYNEQFF	TGTGCCAGCTCACCTTGGACTAGGCGCTCCTACAATGAGCAGTTCTTC
TRBV5-1	TRBJ2-7	many	TRBD2	CASSFRPGLAGAEQYF	TGCGCCAGCAGTTTCAGACCGGGACTAGCGGGAGCAGAGCAGTACTTC
TRBV7-9	TRBJ1-1	-	-	CASSSSRWTEAFF	TGTGCCAGCAGCTCATCGAGGTGGACTGAAGCTTTCTTT
TRBV15	TRBJ2-5	many	-	CATSRGGQTQYF	TGTGCCACCAGCAGAGGAGGGCAGACCCAGTACTTC
TRBV12-3/TRBV12-4	TRBJ2-1	-	TRBD2	CASSFILAGGPNEQFF	TGTGCCAGCAGTTTTATCCTAGCGGGAGGGCCGAATGAGCAGTTCTTC
TRBV20-1	TRBJ2-2	-	-	CSARQGFTGELFF	TGCAGTGCTAGACAGGGGTTCACCGGGGAGCTGTTTTTT
TRBV27	TRBJ1-2	few	-	CASSLSGDLFNYGYTF	TGTGCCAGCAGTTTATCAGGGGACCTCTTTAACTATGGCTACACCTTC
TRBV18	TRBJ2-3	many	-	CASSPRPSTDTQYF	TGTGCCAGCTCACCACGACCCAGCACAGATACGCAGTATTTT
TRBV11-3	TRBJ1-1	many	-	CASSLDGSDTEAFF	TGTGCCAGCAGCTTAGACGGGTCGGACACTGAAGCTTTCTTT
TRBV7-8	TRBJ2-3	few	-	CASSFWTSTDTQYF	TGTGCCAGCAGCTTTTGGACTAGCACAGATACGCAGTATTTT
TRBV20-1	TRBJ1-1	-	-	CSARNREGHTEAFF	TGCAGTGCCCGCAACCGAGAGGGACACACTGAAGCTTTCTTT
TRBV18	TRBJ2-7	many	TRBD2	CASSQGLAYEQYF	TGTGCCAGCTCCCAGGGACTAGCCTACGAGCAGTACTTC
TRBV20-1	TRBJ2-3	few	-	CSAQTSPSTDTQYF	TGCAGTGCTCAAACTAGCCCGAGTACAGATACGCAGTATTTT
TRBV10-3	TRBJ2-1	-	-	CATADGYGINEQFF	TGTGCCACCGCGGACGGCTACGGAATCAATGAGCAGTTCTTC
TRBV5-1	TRBJ1-3	few	-	CASSPGGSGNTIYF	TGCGCCAGCAGCCCGGGGGGCTCTGGAAACACCATATATTTT
TRBV9	TRBJ2-3	few	TRBD2	CASSVGLAASTDTQYF	TGTGCCAGCAGCGTAGGCCTAGCGGCTAGCACAGATACGCAGTATTTT
TRBV19	TRBJ1-1	many	-	CASRDVGVFSVNTEAFF	TGTGCCAGTAGGGACGTTGGGGTCTTTTCGGTGAACACTGAAGCTTTCTTT
TRBV11-2	TRBJ2-1	few	TRBD2	CASSLASGYHNEQFF	TGTGCCAGCAGCTTAGCTAGCGGGTACCACAATGAGCAGTTCTTC